These 14 T cell receptor beta chains were all obtained from the same sample, sequenced in a study of long-term antiretroviral therapy in people with HIV. A v3.0 immunoSEQ assay was performed at survey level. Only in-frame clones appear in the TCRdb table, and some are missing; sequencing was by immunoSEQ multiplex PCR. Here the sample spans some 33,000 clones, roughly 97% being singletons. The specimen comprised unsorted PBMCs, sampled 7.6 years after starting antiretroviral therapy. Receptor source: a man aged 25 to 45 with HIV.

The V call is TRBV9, the J call TRBJ2-1, with 9 bases fitting TRBD1. CDR1 is SGDLS and CDR2 is YYNGEE in the germline V gene. The CDR3 extends over 15 amino acids. The V segment lost 3 bases and the J segment 10 bases; nucleotides outside the gene matches: 11. CDR3 in amino acids: CASSATSDRGGEQFF. The CDR3 DNA is TGTGCCAGCAGCGCTACTTCGGACAGGGGAGGAGAGCAGTTCTTC.

V usage is TRBV4-3 and J usage is TRBJ2-3; 8 nucleotides align to TRBD2. Germline-derived CDR1 and CDR2 are LGHNA and YSLEER. V shed 0 bases, J shed 4 bases, and the junction held 9 bases outside the gene matches. The CDR3 totals 17 residues. Here the CDR3 reads CASSQDRLASPPDTQYF. The CDR3 coding sequence is TGCGCCAGCAGCCAAGATCGACTAGCGTCTCCCCCAGATACGCAGTATTTT.

The chain uses TRBV9 and TRBJ1-6, with 7 bases identical to TRBD1. Germline CDR1 is SGDLS and CDR2 is YYNGEE. The CDR3 loop spans 18 amino acids. V shed 3 bases and J 1 base; nucleotides not matched to a gene: 10. CDR3 coding DNA: TGTGCCAGCAGCGCCGGACTTTTCAGGGGGTCCTATAATTCACCCCTCCACTTT. It specifies CASSAGLFRGSYNSPLHF.

With respect to this clone: Different DNA sequences within this sample yield the same CDR3. This chain joins TRBV14 and TRBJ2-3, with 11 bases aligning to TRBD2. After removal of 4 bases from V and 6 bases from J, the junction contained 9 bases not matched to a gene. Germline CDR1 reads SGHDN; CDR2 reads FVKESK. The CDR3 has 16 amino acids. CDR3 in DNA: TGTGCCAGCAGCCCCGTCACTAGCGGGAGAGTGGATACGCAGTATTTT. Its protein product is CASSPVTSGRVDTQYF.

The table lists this clone with a count of one. The chain's CDR3 is CASTGVNTDTQYF. CDR3 in DNA: TGTGCCAGCACAGGAGTTAACACAGATACGCAGTATTTT. The rearrangement links TRBV5-6 to TRBJ2-3; no firm D call. Looked up from germline, CDR1 is SGHDT and CDR2 is YYEEEE. The CDR3 contains 13 residues. The V and J ends lost 6 bases and 2 bases respectively, with 10 bases between them.

This sequence joins TRBV7-9 and TRBJ2-7; 12 bases align to TRBD2. The germline V gene encodes CDR1 SEHNR and CDR2 FQNEAQ (reference sequence). J was trimmed by 4 bases and V by 5 bases; bases with no gene match: 6. The CDR3 has 15 amino acids. CDR3 bases: TGTGCCAGCAGCGGAGGACTAGCGGGATCTTACGAGCAGTACTTC. This encodes CASSGGLAGSYEQYF.

V usage is TRBV9 and J usage is TRBJ1-6; D remains ambiguous. Trimming took off 5 bases at V and 6 bases at J, with 15 bases between the two ends. This CDR3 has 15 amino acids. CDR1 and CDR2 from the germline V gene are SGDLS and YYNGEE. DNA for the CDR3: TGTGCCAGCAGGAAAGGGCCAGACCTTAATTCACCCCTCCACTTT. Protein product: CASRKGPDLNSPLHF.

The rearrangement links TRBV11-3 to TRBJ2-1, with 13 bases that match TRBD2. This CDR3 has 16 residues. Germline-derived CDR1 and CDR2 are SGHNT and YENEEA. Trimming took 1 base from V and 8 from J; bases not matched to a gene: 5. CDR3 protein: CASSLGLAGGLDEQFF. In DNA, the CDR3 is TGTGCCAGCAGCTTAGGACTAGCGGGGGGTCTGGATGAGCAGTTCTTC.

This sequence joins TRBV7-9 and TRBJ2-7; D is ambiguous. The CDR3 has 16 residues. Germline V gene lookup returns CDR1 SEHNR and CDR2 FQNEAQ (reference sequence). Trimming shortened V by 6 bases and J by 0 bases, and 18 bases separated the two germline ends. In nucleotides, the CDR3 is TGTGCCAGCAGACCACCTGTTGGGGTTGCCTCCTACGAGCAGTACTTC. It is translated as CASRPPVGVASYEQYF.

This sequence joins TRBV19 and TRBJ2-1, with 10 positions matching TRBD2. This CDR3 is 15 amino acids long. In germline, CDR1 is LNHDA, CDR2 SQIVND (reference sequence). V lost 4 bases, J lost 7 bases, and 7 bases stayed unmatched. CDR3 sequence: CASSRSGGVFNEQFF. The CDR3 coding sequence is TGTGCCAGTAGTAGAAGCGGGGGGGTTTTTAATGAGCAGTTCTTC.

The chain combines TRBV5-6 with TRBJ1-1; D call uncertain. Trimming stripped 0 bases from V and 0 bases from J, with 9 bases between. The CDR3 extends over 15 amino acids. CDR1 and CDR2 from the germline V gene are SGHDT and YYEEEE. CDR3 loop: CASSLDPGLNTEAFF. The CDR3 region has the DNA TGTGCCAGCAGCTTGGATCCGGGCCTGAACACTGAAGCTTTCTTT.

This clone appeared once. V and J are TRBV7-3 and TRBJ2-7; D tentatively reads TRBD1 or TRBD2 (6 bases each). Trimming stripped 2 bases from V and 7 bases from J, with 36 bases between. Germline-derived CDR1 and CDR2 are SGHTA and FQGTGA. The CDR3 consists of 21 residues. The CDR3 DNA is TGTGCCAGCAGCTTAGGACCCTCTTGGGGGTTCGGCAGGGGAGAGGAGGGAGAGCAGTACTTC. This translates into CASSLGPSWGFGRGEEGEQYF.

V and J are TRBV10-3 and TRBJ2-3, with D tentatively TRBD1 or TRBD2 (7 bases each). Per the germline V gene, CDR1 is ENHRY and CDR2 is SYGVKD. The CDR3 totals 16 residues. V gave up 0 bases and J gave up 4 bases, with 14 bases separating them. The CDR3 region is CAISESGGGDADTQYF. CDR3 nucleotide sequence: TGTGCCATCAGTGAGTCGGGAGGGGGCGACGCAGATACGCAGTATTTT.

J is TRBJ2-7 and V is TRBV29-1; 8 bases agree with TRBD1. The V and J ends lost 6 bases and 5 bases, in that order; junction bases with no gene match: 6. This CDR3 has 12 amino acids. The V gene's germline CDR1 is SQVTM and CDR2 ANQGSEA. The CDR3 DNA reads TGCAGCGTCGGGGACAGGTATAACGAGCAGTACTTC. This sequence encodes CSVGDRYNEQYF.